This TCR beta chain was recorded in a study of T cell responses to AZD1222 COVID-19 vaccine. The table came from immunoSEQ multiplex PCR; TCRdb's copy has only in-frame clones and leaves some out. The data contain some 150,000 clones, about 92% of them singletons. This clone has only one observation. This receptor was obtained from an adult in good health. Sample: peripheral blood, taken on day 0 of MenACWY control vaccination.

This CDR3 is CACGQGASEKLFF. As DNA, the CDR3 is TGTGCCTGCGGACAGGGGGCGAGTGAAAAACTGTTTTTT. The chain carries TRBV30 and TRBJ1-4; 11 nucleotides align to TRBD1. This CDR3 spans 13 amino acids. V shed 6 bases, J shed 7 bases, and the junction held 4 bases outside the gene matches. Per the germline V gene, CDR1 is GTSNPN and CDR2 is SVGIG (reference sequence).